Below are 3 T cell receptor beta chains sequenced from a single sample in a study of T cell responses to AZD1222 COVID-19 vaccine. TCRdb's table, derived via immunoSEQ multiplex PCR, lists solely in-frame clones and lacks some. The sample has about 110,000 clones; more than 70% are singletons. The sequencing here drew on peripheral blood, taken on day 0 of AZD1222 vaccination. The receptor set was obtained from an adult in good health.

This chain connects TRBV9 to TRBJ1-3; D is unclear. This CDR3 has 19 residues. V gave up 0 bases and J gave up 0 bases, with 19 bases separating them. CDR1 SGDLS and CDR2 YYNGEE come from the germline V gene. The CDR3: CASSVAPRPLAASGNTIYF. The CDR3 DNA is TGTGCCAGCAGCGTAGCCCCTAGGCCCCTCGCAGCCTCTGGAAACACCATATATTTT. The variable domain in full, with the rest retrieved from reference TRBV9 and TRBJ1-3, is DSGVTQTPKHLITATGQRVTLRCSPRSGDLSVYWYQQSLDQGLQFLIQYYNGEERAKGNILERFSAQQFPDLHSELNLSSLELGDSALYFCASSVAPRPLAASGNTIYFGEGSWLTVV.

CDR3: CASTEGRTYTGELFF. The CDR3 DNA follows: TGTGCCAGCACTGAGGGGAGGACTTACACCGGGGAGCTGTTTTTT. This chain connects TRBV2 to TRBJ2-2, with a tentative D call TRBD2 (6 bases). Germline loops: CDR1 SNHLY, CDR2 FYNNEI. The V and J ends lost 7 bases and 3 bases respectively, with 15 bases between them. This CDR3 is 15 amino acids long.

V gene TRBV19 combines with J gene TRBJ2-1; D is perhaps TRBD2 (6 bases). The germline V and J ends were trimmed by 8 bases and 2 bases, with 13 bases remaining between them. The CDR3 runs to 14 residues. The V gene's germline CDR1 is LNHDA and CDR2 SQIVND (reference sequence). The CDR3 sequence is CASHPGEPYNEQFF. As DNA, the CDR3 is TGTGCCAGTCATCCGGGGGAACCCTACAATGAGCAGTTCTTC.